This T cell receptor beta chain emerged from a study of CD8 T cells in ankylosing spondylitis. MiXCR, applied by TCRdb to the 5' RACE reads, yields one record per CDR3 protein. In the table there are 350,000 or so distinct CDR3 sequences, approximately 10% of which are singletons. The table lists this clonotype with many counts. V dropped 0 bases and J dropped 7; count of bases not matched to a gene: 6. The CDR3 extends over 14 amino acids. Germline V CDR1 and CDR2: DFQATT, SNEGSKA (reference sequence). Sequences were obtained from blood, either unsorted or a sorted T cell fraction (not recorded which). The chain recombines TRBV20-1 with TRBJ1-3, with 7 bases matching TRBD1. The origin of this receptor is a female donor with ankylosing spondylitis or in good health (not recorded which). Here the CDR3 reads CSARDRRGANTIYF. DNA for the CDR3: TGCAGTGCTAGAGACCGCAGGGGGGCGAACACCATATATTTT.